This TCR beta chain was identified in a study of regulatory T cells in long-lasting Graves disease (dated by TCRdb to 2020 to 2023). General notes on the study: Newly diagnosed Graves' disease patients had taken antithyroid drugs for less than 3 months. A total of approximately 35 samples were covered by TCR sequencing, comprising around 13 persistent and 20 or so newly diagnosed Graves' disease patients. This study used TCR sequencing and RNA sequencing of peripheral blood to compare persistent Graves' disease patients against newly diagnosed Graves' disease patients. The study was registered as a clinical trial and conducted in China. Study-wide findings and limitations: The study examined only peripheral blood because the primary lesion, thyroid tissue, could not be accessed. The small sample size was acknowledged by the authors as a limitation that may reduce accuracy. Preferential use of TRBV28, TRBJ1-2 and TRBJ2-5 was observed in persistent disease, whereas TRBV20-1 and TRBJ2-1 were favored in newly diagnosed disease. Only the TCR beta chain was sequenced and analyzed. More public clonotypes were shared among persistent patients (under 3,000) than among newly diagnosed patients (966). Lower TCR Shannon entropy and fewer highly expanded clones were observed in persistent Graves' disease patients than in newly diagnosed patients, which suggested clonal expansion.

Libraries came from multiplex PCR. Data came from an Illumina HiSeq 4000. To build TCR beta libraries, CDR3 regions were amplified by Arm-PCR using iRepertoire HTBI primers. Before sequencing, the PCR products underwent gel purification. On the authors' methods: Across samples, 62 TRBV and roughly 15 TRBJ segments were identified and used for gene usage analysis of CDR3 amino acid clonotypes. COPE and FqMerger were used to merge the filtered high-quality paired reads into contigs. BLAST was used to align contigs to the IMGT TRBV, TRBD and TRBJ reference genes, and CDR3 was defined following IMGT. Highly expanded clones were defined as clonotypes with a frequency above 0.1%. Shannon entropy was used to measure repertoire diversity, and the Gini coefficient was used to measure V-J evenness. Public clonotypes were defined as clonotypes shared by more than one individual. TCRdb passed the public sequencing reads through fastp at Q25 and MiXCR, retaining productive beta sequences. Each CDR3 protein appears once, grouped with its most common genes and DNA. These V and J calls are TCRdb output, not the study's own analysis. The sample data list around 450,000 distinct CDR3 sequences, and just under 15% of these were observed just once. The ten largest make up 16% of the sample.

What this sample's time point label stands for: newly diagnosed GD, antithyroid drugs for less than 3 months. For both TCR sequencing and RNA sequencing, RNA was extracted from PBMCs in TRIzol. The diagnosis of Graves' disease was made according to American Thyroid Association guidelines. The patients came from an endocrinology department in Xi'an, China. From each patient, about 9.7 milliliters of peripheral blood was collected into an EDTA anticoagulant tube. Ficoll Paque Plus density gradient separation was used to isolate PBMCs, and no additional T cell sorting was done. An Agilent 2100 Bioanalyzer and agarose gel were used to check RNA quality, while a NanoDrop 2000 measured RNA concentration. In regard to this clonotype: This receptor's antigen is unknown. Per-nucleotide qualities are absent, and no much larger clonotype sits a single base away.

Taken from cysteine to phenylalanine, the CDR3 has 12 residues. Only the CDR3 portion is preserved as DNA: 36 bases, with reading frame beginning at the first base. A distance of 8 bases separates the germline ends of V and J, which lose 4 bases and 8 bases respectively. According to the germline V gene, CDR1 reads SGHTA and CDR2 reads FQGTGA. The same specimen was also included in a second study, on T cells in Graves' hyperthyroidism and ophthalmopathy. From the second report: Graves' hyperthyroidism was defined as stable when no progression to ophthalmopathy occurred over 18 months of follow-up. The hyperthyroidism patients were between 18 and 65 years old and newly diagnosed, with a disease duration of less than 2 months. The study excluded patients with uncontrolled infections, other autoimmune diseases, pregnancy or lactation. Diagnoses were based on clinical symptoms, serum thyroxine and TRAb, thyroid ultrasound and orbital computed tomography. The TCR CDR3 was subjected to a first round of RT-PCR using the HTBI primer set and the Qiagen OneStep RT-PCR kit. Most expanded thyroid clonotypes (frequency above 0.001) were also found in blood, which suggests that blood repertoires may mirror thyroid immune responses. A model built on a 13 V-J signature distinguished ophthalmopathy from stable hyperthyroidism, reaching over 85% sensitivity and under 84% specificity in cross-validation and 80%/75% in testing. In validation, the model predicted progression to ophthalmopathy with roughly 70% sensitivity and less than 75% specificity, a median of approximately 6.5 months before onset. TCR V-J signatures able to tell the groups apart were searched for in a discovery cohort of 95 to 100 patients, of whom over 40 had Graves' ophthalmopathy and some 60 had stable Graves' hyperthyroidism. Prospective prediction of ophthalmopathy was tested in an independent validation cohort of fewer than 20 hyperthyroidism patients and approximately 17 patients who later progressed to ophthalmopathy. The roughly 100 discovery patients were randomly split 7:3 into training and test sets. Thyroid tissue and blood T-cell repertoires from about six Graves' hyperthyroidism patients were also compared in the study. Once sampling was done, hyperthyroidism patients were given methimazole at a starting dose of 30 mg daily, whereas ophthalmopathy patients were given high-dose intravenous methylprednisolone. The libraries were constructed in a second round of multiplex PCR and then size-selected and purified. Libraries were sequenced paired-end with 100 bp reads on an Illumina HiSeq2000. SOAPnuke was used to process the raw data, with reads discarded if the reads contained adapters or uncalled bases, had a mean Phred below 15, or lacked an exact constant-primer or identifier match. COPE v1.2.5 was used to merge the high-quality paired reads, and each unique nucleotide sequence was defined as a clonotype. Clonotypes were aligned to IMGT TRBV, TRBD and TRBJ reference segments using MiTCR v1.1. The analysis was restricted to V-J combinations with a frequency above 0.0001, which together covered 99% to 99.2% of the repertoires. A TCS score was defined as the ratio between F50 (clonal expansion) and ExV (chaos), using BLOSUM62-based TCRdist between CDR3 peptides within each V-J. Welch's t-statistics and random forest reduced fewer than 600 V-J features to 10 to 15, which were used in a naive Bayes classifier (R e1071). No statistical method was used to fix the sample size in advance, and group allocation was not hidden from the investigators. The paper reports TCR Vbeta CDR3 sequencing of 130 to 150 peripheral blood samples: fewer than 50 ophthalmopathy, 70 to 85 hyperthyroidism and around 17 progressor patients.

The chain links TRBV7-3 with TRBJ2-2; the D gene assignment is ambiguous. This specimen consisted of peripheral blood mononuclear cells (PBMCs), obtained at new diagnosis, from a patient treated with antithyroid drugs. The sequence was obtained from a woman in her twenties or thirties with Graves disease. Donor details come from another sample of the same person, matched by shared clones. Read as DNA, the sequence is TGTGCCAGCAGCTCCCCTGGGGGGGAGCTGTTTTTT. This is translated as CASSSPGGELFF.